These 17 T cell receptor beta chains were all obtained from the same sample, sequenced in a study of T cells in localized non-small cell lung cancer. The table came from immunoSEQ multiplex PCR; TCRdb's copy has only in-frame clones and leaves some out. This sample carries more than 30,000 clones, approximately 81% of them seen once, and the ten largest clones take around a third. The material was peripheral blood, obtained before any cancer treatment. These receptors all come from a male donor aged 60 or over with stage II squamous cell lung carcinoma.

V usage is TRBV30 and J usage is TRBJ1-1; no reliable D call. Germline-derived CDR1 and CDR2 are GTSNPN and SVGIG (reference sequence). The CDR3 is 18 residues long. V lost 0 bases, J lost 1 base, and 21 bases lay in between. CDR3 protein: CAWSVSRGRRNSNTEAFF. The CDR3 coding sequence is TGTGCCTGGAGTGTAAGCAGAGGCAGGCGAAACTCGAACACTGAAGCTTTCTTT. Filled out from reference TRBV30 and TRBJ1-1, the complete variable domain reads SQTIHQWPATLVQPVGSPLSLECTVEGTSNPNLYWYRQAAGRGLQLLFYSVGIGQISSEVPQNLSASRPQDRQFILSSKKLLLSDSGFYLCAWSVSRGRRNSNTEAFFGQGTRLTVV.

This chain joins TRBV5-5 and TRBJ2-3; D remains ambiguous. Trimming pared 1 base from V and 3 bases from J, leaving 3 bases between. This CDR3 contains 12 residues. Germline-derived CDR1 and CDR2 are SGHKS and YYEKEE (reference sequence). The CDR3 loop is CASSLRTDTQYF. The CDR3 nucleotides are TGTGCCAGCAGCTTGCGGACAGATACGCAGTATTTT.

V is TRBV4-3 and J is TRBJ2-2; 10 bases map to TRBD1. The V gene's germline CDR1 is LGHNA and CDR2 YSLEER. Trimming at V came to 3 bases and at J to 6 bases, leaving 1 base not matched to a gene. The length of the CDR3 is 14 residues. CDR3 in DNA: TGCGCCAGCAGCCAGGGACAGGGGCCCGGGGAGCTGTTTTTT. It is translated as CASSQGQGPGELFF.

This clone was found once. This chain links TRBV14 with TRBJ1-1; D is ambiguous. Trimming cost V 4 bases and J 5 bases, with 8 bases left between them. The CDR3 is 12 amino acids. Germline CDR1 and CDR2: SGHDN and FVKESK. The CDR3 DNA reads TGTGCCAGCAGCCTTAGTGGGACTGAAGCTTTCTTT. This translates into CASSLSGTEAFF. The full variable domain, with the rest looked up from reference TRBV14 and TRBJ1-1, is EAGVTQFPSHSVIEKGQTVTLRCDPISGHDNLYWYRRVMGKEIKFLLHFVKESKQDESGMPNNRFLAERTGGTYSTLKVQPAELEDSGVYFCASSLSGTEAFFGQGTRLTVV.

In its sample, this clone was seen a few times. The rearrangement joins TRBV6-1 to TRBJ1-1, with TRBD1 as a possible D gene (5 bases). The CDR3 is made up of 14 amino acids. The ends were cut back, 6 bases at V and 6 bases at J, with 17 bases in the middle. CDR1 MNHNS and CDR2 SASEGT come from the germline V gene. In nucleotides, the CDR3 is TGTGCCAGCAGGGAGGAGGGGCAGGGACCTGAAGCTTTCTTT. This sequence encodes CASREEGQGPEAFF.

The chain joins TRBV28 to TRBJ1-4, with 7 positions matching TRBD1. CDR1 MDHEN and CDR2 SYDVKM come from the germline V gene. After removal of 6 bases from V and 8 bases from J, the junction contained 12 bases not matched to a gene. This CDR3 has 15 amino acids. CDR3 bases: TGTGCCAGCAGCCCCGACAGGGCATATGGGGAAAAACTGTTTTTT. Protein product: CASSPDRAYGEKLFF.

The rearrangement uses TRBV11-2 and TRBJ2-7, with a weak D call TRBD1 (5 bases). This CDR3 has 16 residues. Trimming cost V 1 base and J 0 bases, with 13 bases left between them. From germline, CDR1 is SGHAT and CDR2 FQNNGV. For the CDR3, the DNA is TGTGCCAGCAGCTTAGGTTGGGGCGGAGCCTCCTACGAGCAGTACTTC. Its translation is CASSLGWGGASYEQYF.

The J gene is TRBJ2-3, the V gene TRBV7-3; perhaps TRBD2 as D (5 bases). In germline, CDR1 is SGHTA, CDR2 FQGTGA. V lost 5 bases to trimming and J lost 2 bases, with 8 bases between them. This CDR3 contains 13 residues. The CDR3 sequence: CASSGGVTDTQYF. CDR3 in DNA: TGTGCCAGCAGCGGAGGAGTCACAGATACGCAGTATTTT.

This sequence joins TRBV7-2 and TRBJ2-1; 11 bases align to TRBD2. CDR3 length equals 15 residues. V dropped 5 bases and J dropped 9; count of bases not matched to a gene: 9. Germline V CDR1 and CDR2: SGHTA, FQGNSA. CDR3 sequence reads: CASSLLAGGPTEQFF. CDR3 nucleotide sequence: TGTGCCAGCAGCCTCCTAGCGGGGGGCCCTACTGAGCAGTTCTTC. The full variable domain, its missing parts supplied by reference TRBV7-2 and TRBJ2-1, is GAGVSQSPSNKVTEKGKDVELRCDPISGHTALYWYRQSLGQGLEFLIYFQGNSAPDKSGLPSDRFSAERTGGSVSTLTIQRTQQEDSAVYLCASSLLAGGPTEQFFGPGTRLTVL.

J is TRBJ2-3 and V is TRBV29-1; 8 bases line up with TRBD2. This CDR3 has 16 residues. Per the germline V gene, CDR1 is SQVTM and CDR2 is ANQGSEA. Trimming took 4 bases from V and 0 from J; bases not matched to a gene: 9. The CDR3 DNA reads TGCAGCGTTGGTACTTCCAAGCGGGGGAGCACAGATACGCAGTATTTT. The encoded protein is CSVGTSKRGSTDTQYF.

Here the CDR3 reads CASSGHTEAFF. In DNA, the CDR3 is TGTGCCAGCAGCGGGCACACTGAAGCTTTCTTT. The chain joins TRBV9 to TRBJ1-1; D gene unclear. Germline V gives CDR1 SGDLS, CDR2 YYNGEE. The CDR3 totals 11 residues. Trimming took 3 bases from V and 3 from J, leaving 3 bases between them.

The V and J genes are TRBV5-4 and TRBJ2-5; the D gene could be TRBD1 or TRBD2 (5 bases each). This CDR3 comprises 14 residues. CDR1 SGHNT and CDR2 YYREEE come from the germline V gene (reference sequence). Trimming removed 3 bases from V and 1 base from J, with 10 bases in between. CDR3 bases: TGTGCCAGCAGCTCCCGGGACGGCCAAGAGACCCAGTACTTC. It encodes CASSSRDGQETQYF. The full variable domain, in which reference TRBV5-4 and TRBJ2-5 provide the parts outside the CDR3, is ETGVTQSPTHLIKTRGQQVTLRCSSQSGHNTVSWYQQALGQGPQFIFQYYREEENGRGNFPPRFSGLQFPNYSSELNVNALELDDSALYLCASSSRDGQETQYFGPGTRLLVL.

The chain recombines TRBV11-2 with TRBJ1-1; TRBD1 agrees at 7 bases. This CDR3 comprises 14 residues. V trimming: 5 bases; J trimming: 4 bases; junction bases outside the gene matches: 7. Per germline, CDR1 SGHAT and CDR2 FQNNGV. The CDR3, as DNA: TGTGCCAGCAGCCAGGGGGAGGCGGGCACTGAAGCTTTCTTT. This codes for CASSQGEAGTEAFF.

The chain is built from TRBV20-1 and TRBJ2-5; TRBD2 might be the D (5 bases). The CDR3 runs 11 residues. Per germline, CDR1 DFQATT and CDR2 SNEGSKA (reference sequence). Trimming took 5 bases from V and 5 from J, leaving 9 bases between them. The CDR3 DNA reads as TGCAGTGCTTGGACTCGGGAGACCCAGTACTTC. Its protein product is CSAWTRETQYF.

As regards this clone: A much larger clone sits a single nucleotide away, making a read error possible. The chain uses TRBV4-1 and TRBJ1-2; no clear D gene. Trimming removed 4 bases at V and 4 bases at J, with 13 bases between. CDR3 length: 14 amino acids. Germline CDR1 MGHRA, CDR2 YSYEKL. CDR3 amino acids: CASSPPSVTYGYTF. In nucleotides, the CDR3 is TGCGCCAGCAGCCCCCCTTCGGTTACCTATGGCTACACCTTC.

V usage is TRBV4-3 and J usage is TRBJ1-5; 8 bases map to TRBD1. The CDR3 totals 13 residues. With 2 bases clipped from V and 12 bases from J, the junction kept 6 bases outside the gene matches. Germline CDR1 reads LGHNA; CDR2 reads YSLEER. Here the CDR3 DNA reads TGCGCCAGCAGCCAACTACAGGGGGTGGACCAGCATTTT. Translation: CASSQLQGVDQHF.

This clone was seen only a few times. This sequence joins TRBV25-1 and TRBJ2-1; 11 nucleotides line up with TRBD2. CDR3 length equals 15 residues. Germline CDR1 MGHDK, CDR2 SYGVNS. Trimming removed 5 bases from V and 7 bases from J; junction bases left unmatched: 7. CDR3 region: CASSWPSGGRNEQFF. The CDR3 nucleotides read TGTGCCAGCAGTTGGCCTAGCGGGGGGAGGAATGAGCAGTTCTTC.